Detailed here is one T cell receptor beta chain. The antigen is unknown. Full-length variable regions came from constant-region reverse primers plus semi-nested Nested Universal Primer A PCR. TCRdb ran MiXCR on the 5' RACE reads and lists one entry per CDR3 protein. The sample lists some 8,700 distinct CDR3 sequences; under 35% were seen once. The CDR3 extends over 16 amino acids. The germline CDR1 and CDR2 sequences are SGHAT and FQNNGV. Trimming shortened V by 5 bases and J by 5 bases, and 21 bases separated the two germline ends. Purified naive CD4+ T cells were depleted of CD25+ Tregs. Findings of the study overall: Tumor memory CD4+ T cell TCR gene usage clustered with blood and lymph node memory CD4+ cells and lymph node naive CD4+ cells. Tumor Tregs overlapped most with tumor, then blood, naive CD4+ cells.

The chain employs TRBV11-2 and TRBJ1-2; TRBD1 is a possible D gene (6 bases). Sequencing input: naive CD4+ T cells sorted from a lymph node. Noted subset: naive CD4+ T cells, CD4+CD45RA+CD25-. This clonotype originated in a female donor with breast cancer. The CDR3 sequence is CASSPWQGRRIYGYTF. The DNA of the CDR3 is TGTGCCAGCAGCCCCTGGCAGGGGCGAAGAATATATGGCTACACCTTC.